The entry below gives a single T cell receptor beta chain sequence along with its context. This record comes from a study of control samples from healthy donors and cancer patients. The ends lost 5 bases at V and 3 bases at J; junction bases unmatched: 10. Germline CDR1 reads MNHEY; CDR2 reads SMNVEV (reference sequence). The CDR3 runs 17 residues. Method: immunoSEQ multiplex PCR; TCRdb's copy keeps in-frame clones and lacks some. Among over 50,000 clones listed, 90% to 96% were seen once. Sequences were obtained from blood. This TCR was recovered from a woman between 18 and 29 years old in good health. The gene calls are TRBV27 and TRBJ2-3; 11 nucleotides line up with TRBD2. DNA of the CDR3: TGTGCCAGCAGTCCCTCCTTACTAGCGGGGGTTACAGATACGCAGTATTTT. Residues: CASSPSLLAGVTDTQYF.